This T cell receptor (beta chain) emerged from a study of control samples from healthy donors and cancer patients (dated by TCRdb to the early 2020s). The CDR3 runs 16 residues from the cysteine to the phenylalanine. Only the CDR3 DNA is retained, 48 bases long and in frame from the first base. The CDR1 and CDR2 encoded by the germline V gene (reference sequence) are LNHDA and SQIVND. V gives up 1 base and J gives up 3 bases, and the segment between their germline ends measures 12 bases. In the case of this clone: No cognate antigen has been identified for it. No base quality information exists; no much larger clone differs at one position.

Libraries were prepared through the immunoSEQ multiplex PCR assay. Not all clones reach the TCRdb copy of this immuneACCESS table, which keeps in-frame sequences only. Checked studies attribute under half of the gap to unresolved V genes and leave the rest unexplained. Within this sample are over 150,000 clones, with about 94% of them counted one time only. Less than 15% of the sample comes from the top ten. Material for sequencing was PBMCs. The chain employs TRBV19 and TRBJ1-4; the best D guess is TRBD1, with 5 bases matching. This receptor was taken from a man in his 60s with colorectal cancer. Read as DNA, the sequence is TGTGCCAGTAGTATAGCAGGGCAGGAGTCTAATGAAAAACTGTTTTTT. This yields the protein CASSIAGQESNEKLFF. The CDR3 plus the reference TRBV19 and TRBJ1-4 genes for the other parts give the full variable domain: DGGITQSPKYLFRKEGQNVTLSCEQNLNHDAMYWYRQDPGQGLRLIYYSQIVNDFQKGDIAEGYSVSREKKESFPLTVTSAQKNPTAFYLCASSIAGQESNEKLFFGSGTQLSVL.